This TCR beta chain stems from a study of cytomegalovirus exposure and HLA in healthy donors. Study information: About 85 million unique TCRs from HLA-typed donors were held in an early release of data.

Study observations and caveats: For TCR beta chains, V- and J-gene trimming was later linked to a missense DCLRE1C variant. Most TCR sequences were seen very rarely across donors, but some public TCRs occurred in many.

This CDR3 comprises 13 residues. A multiplex PCR was run with 60 Vbeta primers and 13 Jbeta primers. TCRdb keeps only in-frame clones here, not all; method: immunoSEQ multiplex PCR. The sample carries over 100,000 clones, 69% recorded once. For this clone: The antigen is undetermined.

The TCR was taken from an older woman in good health and CMV-seropositive. Input material: PBMCs. The chain uses TRBV21-1 and TRBJ2-7; the table's D call, TRBD1, has no DNA check behind it. TRBV21-1 has pseudogene status. The DNA for the CDR3 is TGTGCCAGCAGCAAAAACATTTCCCACGAGCAGTACTTC. This sequence encodes CASSKNISHEQYF.